These T cell receptor beta chains were read from a single sample in a study of cytomegalovirus exposure and HLA in healthy donors. Repertoires were generated with immunoSEQ multiplex PCR, while TCRdb's copy carries only in-frame clones and drops some. Of 90,000 or so clones in the sample, 60% to 85% were seen once. Sequencing used PBMCs. The receptors shown here come from a boy aged 5-17 years in good health and CMV-seronegative. The CDR3 runs from the conserved cysteine through the conserved F or W. Each record gives: D gene, J gene, clone size, V gene, CDR3 DNA, CDR3 protein. A D gene is named only where the DNA matches it firmly. Size is stated for part of the rows, as once, few or many counts, or as a class when the clone is expanded.

d_call: .
j_call: TRBJ1-4
clone_size: .
v_call: TRBV9
cdr3_nt: TGTGCCAGCAGCCCGGGAGGGGGAGGTGATGAAAAACTGTTTTTT
cdr3_aa: CASSPGGGGDEKLFF

d_call: .
j_call: TRBJ2-1
clone_size: .
v_call: TRBV7-6
cdr3_nt: TGTGCCAGCAGCTTATGGGCGGGACCAGACAATGAGCAGTTCTTC
cdr3_aa: CASSLWAGPDNEQFF

d_call: .
j_call: TRBJ2-7
clone_size: .
v_call: TRBV4-3
cdr3_nt: TGCGCCAGCAGCCAAGATAGGACAGCAATCTACGAGCAGTACTTC
cdr3_aa: CASSQDRTAIYEQYF

d_call: .
j_call: TRBJ1-2
clone_size: .
v_call: TRBV6-1
cdr3_nt: TGTGCCAGCAGCGCACCCCAGACAGCTAACTATGGCTACACCTTC
cdr3_aa: CASSAPQTANYGYTF

d_call: TRBD1
j_call: TRBJ1-2
clone_size: .
v_call: TRBV5-1
cdr3_nt: TGCGCCAGCAGCTTGGGACAGGGGAACTATGGCTACACCTTC
cdr3_aa: CASSLGQGNYGYTF

d_call: .
j_call: TRBJ1-4
clone_size: .
v_call: TRBV4-3
cdr3_nt: TGCGCCAGCAGCCAAGGGTCACAGGGAACTAATGAAAAACTGTTTTTT
cdr3_aa: CASSQGSQGTNEKLFF

d_call: TRBD2
j_call: TRBJ2-5
clone_size: .
v_call: TRBV4-1
cdr3_nt: TGCGCCAGCAGCCAAGCCGGGGGGGCTCTTTTGGAGACCCAGTACTTC
cdr3_aa: CASSQAGGALLETQYF

d_call: .
j_call: TRBJ1-5
clone_size: .
v_call: TRBV28
cdr3_nt: TGTGCCAGCAGTTTATTCGACGGGCAGCCCCAGCATTTT
cdr3_aa: CASSLFDGQPQHF

d_call: .
j_call: TRBJ1-5
clone_size: .
v_call: TRBV7-8
cdr3_nt: TGTGCCAGCAGCCCGATGACAGGAGATCAGCCCCAGCATTTT
cdr3_aa: CASSPMTGDQPQHF

d_call: .
j_call: TRBJ1-5
clone_size: few
v_call: TRBV21-1
cdr3_nt: TGTGCCAGCAGTGCGATCCGACAGAGCAATCAGCCCCAGCATTTT
cdr3_aa: CASSAIRQSNQPQHF

d_call: .
j_call: TRBJ2-5
clone_size: .
v_call: TRBV11-1
cdr3_nt: TGTGCCAGCAGCCGAAGCGAGAAAGAGACCCAGTACTTC
cdr3_aa: CASSRSEKETQYF

d_call: TRBD2
j_call: TRBJ2-5
clone_size: few
v_call: TRBV9
cdr3_nt: TGTGCCAGCAGCGGCGGGGGGCAAGAGACCCAGTACTTC
cdr3_aa: CASSGGGQETQYF

d_call: TRBD1
j_call: TRBJ1-5
clone_size: .
v_call: TRBV7-9
cdr3_nt: TGTGCCAGCAGCTTAGACAGGGGTGGCAATCAGCCCCAGCATTTT
cdr3_aa: CASSLDRGGNQPQHF

d_call: TRBD2
j_call: TRBJ2-1
clone_size: .
v_call: TRBV28
cdr3_nt: TGTGCCAGCAGTTTATTATCCCCTAGCGGGATGCGAAATGAGCAGTTCTTC
cdr3_aa: CASSLLSPSGMRNEQFF

d_call: TRBD1
j_call: TRBJ1-1
clone_size: .
v_call: TRBV9
cdr3_nt: TGTGCCAGCAGCGCAGGGACAGGGGGCATCGCTTTCTTT
cdr3_aa: CASSAGTGGIAFF

d_call: TRBD2
j_call: TRBJ2-7
clone_size: few
v_call: TRBV27
cdr3_nt: TGTGCCAGCAGTCCCTCCACTAGCGGAGATTACGAGCAGTACTTC
cdr3_aa: CASSPSTSGDYEQYF

d_call: .
j_call: TRBJ1-2
clone_size: .
v_call: TRBV5-4
cdr3_nt: TGTGCCAGCAGCCTCCAGGGTAACTATGGCTACACCTTC
cdr3_aa: CASSLQGNYGYTF

d_call: .
j_call: TRBJ2-7
clone_size: .
v_call: TRBV13
cdr3_nt: TGTGCCAGCATTTATCGGGCAGGGACAACCTACGAGCAGTACTTC
cdr3_aa: CASIYRAGTTYEQYF

d_call: .
j_call: TRBJ2-3
clone_size: .
v_call: TRBV30
cdr3_nt: TGTGCCTCTAATCCCCGCGGAAGGGGCCCAGATACGCAGTATTTT
cdr3_aa: CASNPRGRGPDTQYF

d_call: TRBD2
j_call: TRBJ2-5
clone_size: few
v_call: TRBV2
cdr3_nt: TGTGCCAGCAGTGAAAATTGGGACTACCCAGAGACCCAGTACTTC
cdr3_aa: CASSENWDYPETQYF

d_call: .
j_call: TRBJ1-5
clone_size: .
v_call: TRBV5-4
cdr3_nt: TGTGCCAGCAGCTTGGACGGGAAAAGTAATCAGCCCCAGCATTTT
cdr3_aa: CASSLDGKSNQPQHF

d_call: TRBD2
j_call: TRBJ2-7
clone_size: .
v_call: TRBV28
cdr3_nt: TGTGCCAGCACTGTTAGGCGGGAGGGTTACGAGCAGTACTTC
cdr3_aa: CASTVRREGYEQYF

d_call: TRBD1
j_call: TRBJ1-5
clone_size: .
v_call: TRBV30
cdr3_nt: TGTGCCTGGAATCCCAGGGGGCCAAGCAATCAGCCCCAGCATTTT
cdr3_aa: CAWNPRGPSNQPQHF

d_call: .
j_call: TRBJ1-5
clone_size: .
v_call: TRBV6-1
cdr3_nt: TGTGCCAGCAGTGAAGCGCCGCCGGGATATAGCAATCAGCCCCAGCATTTT
cdr3_aa: CASSEAPPGYSNQPQHF

d_call: .
j_call: TRBJ1-3
clone_size: .
v_call: TRBV28
cdr3_nt: TGTGCCAGTGCGGGGTTGCTCTCTGGAAACACCATATATTTT
cdr3_aa: CASAGLLSGNTIYF

d_call: TRBD2
j_call: TRBJ2-1
clone_size: .
v_call: TRBV6-5
cdr3_nt: TGTGCCAGCCTAGCGGGACCCTACAATGAGCAGTTCTTC
cdr3_aa: CASLAGPYNEQFF

d_call: .
j_call: TRBJ1-2
clone_size: .
v_call: TRBV7-9
cdr3_nt: TGTGCCAGCAGCGCCCGGGAGTACTATGGCTACACCTTC
cdr3_aa: CASSAREYYGYTF

d_call: TRBD1
j_call: TRBJ1-6
clone_size: once
v_call: TRBV5-6
cdr3_nt: TGTGCCAGCAGCCCCCGGGACAGGGATTCACCCCTCCACTTT
cdr3_aa: CASSPRDRDSPLHF

d_call: .
j_call: TRBJ2-7
clone_size: .
v_call: TRBV7-2
cdr3_nt: TGTGCCAGCAGCTTCCTGATCTCAGCCTACGAGCAGTACTTC
cdr3_aa: CASSFLISAYEQYF

d_call: TRBD1
j_call: TRBJ1-6
clone_size: .
v_call: TRBV7-9
cdr3_nt: TGTGCCAGCAGCTTGCCTACAGGGGCTAATTCACCCCTCCACTTT
cdr3_aa: CASSLPTGANSPLHF

d_call: TRBD2
j_call: TRBJ2-1
clone_size: .
v_call: TRBV5-1
cdr3_nt: TGCGCCAGCAGCTTAGTAGCGGGGGGCAATGAGCAGTTCTTC
cdr3_aa: CASSLVAGGNEQFF